This is a list of T cell receptor beta chains from one sample in a study of beta chain features in type 1 diabetes. Generated by immunoSEQ multiplex PCR, the TCRdb table keeps only in-frame clones and is missing some. Of some 300,000 clones in the sample, 8% were seen once. Material for sequencing was central memory CD4+ T cells from blood. These receptors all come from a woman under 30 in good health. CDR3s include the opening cysteine and the closing phenylalanine or tryptophan. The order of the fields is J gene, clone size, V gene, CDR3 protein. Clone size is given for some rows only: seen once, a few or many times, or a class if the clone is expanded.

TRBJ1-2 | few | TRBV7-9 | CASSFQGLGGYTF
TRBJ2-4 | few | TRBV7-9 | CASSPNRGAKNIQYF
TRBJ1-4 | few | TRBV5-1 | CASSLGSLATNEKLFF
TRBJ2-3 | . | TRBV5-6 | CASSSLGASKVDTQYF
TRBJ2-5 | few | TRBV9 | CASSVGKEETQYF
TRBJ1-1 | . | TRBV7-9 | CASSLAGGGATEAFF
TRBJ2-3 | . | TRBV27 | CASSLEGGPSTDTQYF
TRBJ2-7 | few | TRBV4-3 | CASSHGRDNYYEQYF
TRBJ2-1 | . | TRBV9 | CASSGKTGGYNEQFF
TRBJ1-2 | few | TRBV6-5 | CASSYSGTGAGGYTF
TRBJ2-7 | few | TRBV27 | CASSLAGWVSYEQYF
TRBJ2-2 | . | TRBV15 | CATNPAGGHTGELFF
TRBJ2-4 | . | TRBV14 | CASSRTFKLAGDVKNIQYF
TRBJ1-2 | . | TRBV2 | CASRRASTGSGSKGYTF
TRBJ2-7 | few | TRBV4-2 | CASSQYRERNEQYF
TRBJ2-4 | . | TRBV28 | CASGSSKTNKNIQYF
TRBJ1-4 | many | TRBV21-1 | CASSKLMVLFF
TRBJ1-2 | many | TRBV6-5 | CASSFGGRGYTF
TRBJ2-5 | . | TRBV20-1 | CSATGSETQYF
TRBJ2-3 | . | TRBV7-2 | CASSLNPGRVDTQYF
TRBJ1-2 | . | TRBV27 | CASSSGGHTYGYTF
TRBJ2-7 | few | TRBV4-1 | CASSRSRGGSYEQYF
TRBJ1-1 | few | TRBV19 | CASNFARDGTEAFF
TRBJ2-5 | few | TRBV5-1 | CASSLDRWQTQYF
TRBJ2-3 | few | TRBV5-4 | CASKLLGGAGTDTQYF
TRBJ2-3 | . | TRBV7-9 | CASSLGDRGRDTQYF
TRBJ2-7 | . | TRBV30 | CAWEGSGLSYEQYF
TRBJ1-3 | few | TRBV15 | CATSRDSGNTIYF
TRBJ2-3 | . | TRBV12-5 | CASGSGYSTDTQYF
TRBJ1-2 | few | TRBV15 | CATSRWVGGRTNYGYTF
TRBJ2-1 | few | TRBV1 | CTSSLQISSAGGSNEQFF
TRBJ1-2 | few | TRBV4-3 | CASSPTYQNTNYGYTF
TRBJ2-1 | many | TRBV19 | CASRPGLASYNEQFF
TRBJ2-3 | . | TRBV7-2 | CASSFYGNRADTQYF
TRBJ2-5 | . | TRBV28 | CASSLAGQEETQYF
TRBJ1-4 | few | TRBV18 | CASSPPSSEKLFF
TRBJ2-5 | many | TRBV28 | CASSVPTGLASGGQYF
TRBJ2-5 | few | TRBV19 | CASSWGYQETQYF
TRBJ1-5 | few | TRBV9 | CASSRTSIHGVNQPQHF
TRBJ2-1 | many | TRBV7-8 | CASSLALRLAGTNEQFF
TRBJ2-7 | few | TRBV29-1 | CSIWRGSEQYF
TRBJ1-5 | . | TRBV11-1 | CASSYGTGINQPQHF
TRBJ2-1 | . | TRBV6-5 | CASSYSRGGAEQFF